The rows below give T cell receptor beta chains drawn from one sample of a study of blood T cell repertoires in COVID-19. Libraries were prepared by immunoSEQ multiplex PCR; TCRdb keeps only in-frame clonotypes and omits some of them. This sample carries roughly 120,000 clones, more than 65% of them seen once, and the ten largest clones take approximately 1.5%. Material for sequencing was peripheral blood. These receptors all stem from a man between 45 and 60 years old with acute or convalescent COVID-19. Both conserved end residues are part of each CDR3. D genes are given only for firm matches. The size field is filled for only some rows; it gives once, few, many or a size class.

D gene,clone size,J gene,V gene,CDR3 protein,CDR3 DNA
TRBD1,once,TRBJ1-1,TRBV18,CASSVGQGGTEAFF,TGTGCCAGCTCGGTGGGACAGGGCGGCACTGAAGCTTTCTTT
-,-,TRBJ1-2,TRBV30,CAWSPGGNYGYTF,TGTGCCTGGAGCCCGGGGGGCAACTATGGCTACACCTTC
-,-,TRBJ1-2,TRBV29-1,CSVEESGQSYGYTF,TGCAGCGTTGAAGAAAGCGGACAGTCTTATGGCTACACCTTC
-,-,TRBJ1-5,TRBV28,CASSLSRSGNQPQHF,TGTGCCAGCAGTTTGAGTCGGTCGGGGAACCAGCCCCAGCATTTT
-,-,TRBJ2-5,TRBV3-1/TRBV3-2,CASSQAITYQETQYF,TGTGCCAGCAGCCAAGCTATTACGTACCAAGAGACCCAGTACTTC
-,-,TRBJ1-6,TRBV5-4,CASRAINSPLHF,TGTGCCAGCAGAGCAATTAATTCACCCCTCCACTTT
TRBD2,-,TRBJ2-1,TRBV9,CASSAGGRAYNEQFF,TGTGCCAGCAGCGCGGGGGGGCGCGCCTACAATGAGCAGTTCTTC
TRBD2,-,TRBJ2-1,TRBV6-1,CASSEGTGTSGLF,TGTGCCAGCAGCGAAGGGACAGGGACTAGCGGGCTCTTC
-,-,TRBJ2-7,TRBV7-9,CASSLVSYEQYF,TGTGCCAGCAGCTTAGTCTCTTACGAGCAGTACTTC
-,-,TRBJ1-2,TRBV10-3,CAISPVNYGYTF,TGTGCCATCAGTCCAGTTAACTATGGCTACACCTTC
TRBD1,once,TRBJ1-5,TRBV5-6,CASSLDGTDSNQPQHF,TGTGCCAGCAGCTTGGACGGGACAGATAGCAATCAGCCCCAGCATTTT
TRBD2,-,TRBJ2-5,TRBV4-2,CASSQAGLGGETQYF,TGTGCCAGCAGCCAAGCTGGACTGGGAGGGGAGACCCAGTACTTC
TRBD1,few,TRBJ1-1,TRBV19,CASSRDREGSEAFF,TGTGCCAGTAGTAGGGACAGGGAAGGATCTGAAGCTTTCTTT
-,-,TRBJ2-5,TRBV5-1,CASSPGPQGMETQYF,TGCGCCAGCAGCCCGGGCCCGCAGGGGATGGAGACCCAGTACTTC
-,-,TRBJ1-2,TRBV10-2,CASSEVGSNYGYTF,TGCGCCAGCAGTGAGGTCGGGTCTAACTATGGCTACACCTTC
TRBD2,-,TRBJ2-3,TRBV7-9,CASTAGGTDTQYF,TGTGCCAGCACAGCGGGGGGTACGGATACGCAGTATTTT
-,-,TRBJ2-5,TRBV28,CASSSPLRETQYF,TGTGCCAGCAGTTCTCCACTAAGGGAGACCCAGTACTTC
-,-,TRBJ1-3,TRBV4-1,CASSLGEAGNTIYF,TGCGCCAGCAGCCTCGGGGAGGCTGGAAACACCATATATTTT
TRBD1,-,TRBJ1-1,TRBV4-1,CASSQTGQGFTEAFF,TGCGCCAGCAGCCAAACGGGACAGGGATTCACTGAAGCTTTCTTT
-,-,TRBJ1-3,TRBV6-5,CASSYSAGNTIYF,TGTGCCAGCAGTTACTCGGCAGGAAACACCATATATTTT
-,-,TRBJ2-3,TRBV24-1,CATSDPTDKDTQYF,TGTGCCACCAGTGATCCCACGGACAAAGATACGCAGTATTTT
TRBD1,few,TRBJ2-5,TRBV19,CASMGTGYQGTQYF,TGTGCCAGTATGGGGACAGGCTACCAGGGGACCCAGTACTTC
TRBD2,-,TRBJ2-3,TRBV5-1,CASSPVAGGPADTQYF,TGCGCCAGCAGCCCCGTAGCGGGGGGGCCTGCAGATACGCAGTATTTT
TRBD1,-,TRBJ1-4,TRBV19,CASSIGTGVGEKLFF,TGTGCCAGTAGTATCGGGACAGGGGTAGGAGAAAAACTGTTTTTT
TRBD1,-,TRBJ1-6,TRBV28,CASRLAGTGYSPLHF,TGTGCCAGCAGGCTAGCTGGGACAGGGTATTCACCCCTCCACTTT
TRBD2,-,TRBJ2-3,TRBV28,CASSPSGNTDTQYF,TGTGCCAGCAGTCCCAGCGGGAACACAGATACGCAGTATTTT